This T cell receptor (beta chain) was observed in a study of blood T cell repertoires in COVID-19 (dated by TCRdb to the early 2020s). In terms of the full investigation: Samples from collaborators originated in the United States, Italy and Spain and spanned both the acute and convalescent phases of COVID-19. Samples were obtained from the ongoing ImmuneRACE study (first 160 participants) and from over 1,000 subjects provided by 6 global collaborators. A freely available public database, intended as a resource for researchers studying the immune response to SARS-CoV-2, is where the repertoires were released. The prospective study material was composed of cDNA or gDNA derived from T cells, B-cell-depleted T cells, or PBMCs. Nearly every sample came with metadata listing a de-identified subject ID, COVID-19 status, age in years and sex. Deeply sampled blood TCRbeta repertoires from subjects exposed to, actively infected with, or recovered from COVID-19 were included in the dataset. HLA class I and class II types, where available, came from metadata supplied by the sample provider rather than from assay-based typing.

The full study reports these points: The amount of clinical and demographic metadata varied by source and participant and was provided uncurated.

Each collaborating institution followed its own protocols to collect whole blood in K2EDTA tubes. For TCRbeta analysis, collaborator samples were shipped as frozen whole blood, as isolated PBMCs, or as DNA extracted from either sample type. The germline V gene provides CDR1 SGHDT and CDR2 YYEEEE. Reading from cysteine to phenylalanine, the CDR3 counts 13 amino acids. The retained sequence is limited to the CDR3, 39 bases, with the frame set at the first base. V sheds 4 bases and J sheds 1 base, leaving 8 bases between their ends. TCRbeta CDR3 regions were amplified from genomic DNA by means of the immunoSEQ Assay, a bias-controlled multiplex PCR. Regarding the original processing steps: Nucleated cell counts per sample were estimated from amplification of reference gene primers within the assay. To quantify the absolute abundance of each unique TCRbeta CDR3 rearrangement, sequence reads were collapsed and filtered. For each sample, productive Simpson clonality was calculated by taking the square root of Simpson's diversity index across productive rearrangements. TCRdb took over this immuneACCESS table, retaining in-frame rearrangements with V and J assigned. Such tables are incomplete; in checked studies, under half of the missing clones stem from an unresolved V gene, and the remainder is unexplained. Clonal size and the V and J genes are those of that table, whereas D and trimming came from the DNA. Present in this sample are about 130,000 clones, 80% of which were seen just once. Of the sample, 1.9% falls within the top ten clones.

A note on this clone: Its recognized antigen is unknown. The input lacks base qualities; no much larger clone sits a single base away.

The chain joins TRBV5-6 to TRBJ1-2, and TRBD1 may be the D gene, going by 6 matching bases. This receptor was taken from a man between 65 and 79 years old with acute or convalescent COVID-19. Sequencing input: peripheral blood. Read as DNA, the sequence is TGTGCCAGCAGCCTCAGGGGTAACTATGGCTACACCTTC. Its translation reads: CASSLRGNYGYTF.